This is a list of T cell receptor beta chains from one sample in a study of T-cell memory formation after mild COVID-19. Via MiXCR, TCRdb re-called the 5' RACE reads, giving one row per CDR3 protein. The sample includes 350,000 to 500,000 distinct CDR3 sequences, around 19% of them seen just once. Sequencing was carried out using PBMCs or a T cell subset sorted from them (not recorded which). The receptors derive from an adult woman who had mild COVID-19 (a few samples of this study predate the infection). Cell type and time point are not known. Each CDR3 is given with its conserved first and last residue. A D gene is named only where the DNA matches it firmly. Clone size is given for some rows only: seen once, a few or many times, or a class if the clone is expanded.

j_call: TRBJ1-2; clone_size: few; d_call: NA; v_call: TRBV2; cdr3_nt: TGTGCCAGCACCCCAGCTTACGGCTACACCTTC; cdr3_aa: CASTPAYGYTF
j_call: TRBJ2-1; clone_size: NA; d_call: NA; v_call: TRBV6-5; cdr3_nt: TGTGCCAGCAGAGGTACGAGCTCCTACAATGAGCAGTTCTTC; cdr3_aa: CASRGTSSYNEQFF
j_call: TRBJ2-2; clone_size: few; d_call: NA; v_call: TRBV4-1; cdr3_nt: TGCGCCAGCAGCCAAGAAACCGGGTCGGGTACCGGGGAGCTGTTTTTT; cdr3_aa: CASSQETGSGTGELFF
j_call: TRBJ2-7; clone_size: NA; d_call: NA; v_call: TRBV5-1; cdr3_nt: TGCGCCAGCAGCAGTTCTGGGCAGTCCGAGATGTACGAGCAGTACTTC; cdr3_aa: CASSSSGQSEMYEQYF
j_call: TRBJ2-5; clone_size: NA; d_call: NA; v_call: TRBV7-3; cdr3_nt: TGTGCCAGCAGCTCGGGCGGGGGCGCCTTGGAGACCCAGTACTTC; cdr3_aa: CASSSGGGALETQYF
j_call: TRBJ2-7; clone_size: few; d_call: TRBD1; v_call: TRBV4-1; cdr3_nt: TGCGCCAGCAGCCAAGAAAGGGGGCCGGGCGAGCAGTACTTC; cdr3_aa: CASSQERGPGEQYF
j_call: TRBJ2-3; clone_size: few; d_call: TRBD1; v_call: TRBV20-1; cdr3_nt: TGCAGTGCCAGACCCGGGACAGGGGGTACCAGCACAGATACGCAGTATTTT; cdr3_aa: CSARPGTGGTSTDTQYF
j_call: TRBJ1-5; clone_size: few; d_call: NA; v_call: TRBV30; cdr3_nt: TGTGCCTGGAGTTGGGGCGGGTCCCCCAGGCAGCCCCAGCATTTT; cdr3_aa: CAWSWGGSPRQPQHF
j_call: TRBJ2-1; clone_size: once; d_call: NA; v_call: TRBV15; cdr3_nt: TGTGCCACCAGCAGTGACCCGGGGGCTAGCGGAGCGAATGAGCAGTTCTTC; cdr3_aa: CATSSDPGASGANEQFF
j_call: TRBJ1-2; clone_size: many; d_call: TRBD1; v_call: TRBV20-1; cdr3_nt: TGCAGTGCTAGAGATACCCACAGGGGTGACTATGGCTACACCTTC; cdr3_aa: CSARDTHRGDYGYTF
j_call: TRBJ1-2; clone_size: NA; d_call: NA; v_call: TRBV7-6; cdr3_nt: TGTGCCAGCAGCCCCGACTGGGCAGGCAGGGGTGGCTACACCTTC; cdr3_aa: CASSPDWAGRGGYTF